The entry that follows covers one TCR beta chain sequence. Antigen specificity is unknown. This sample is drawn from a study of cytomegalovirus exposure and HLA in healthy donors. It was with 60 Vbeta and 13 Jbeta primers that the PCR ran. Assay: immunoSEQ multiplex PCR; the TCRdb copy retains only in-frame clones and omits some. The sample has around 160,000 clones; around two thirds are singletons. This CDR3 spans 13 amino acids. Per germline, CDR1 SGHDT and CDR2 YYEEEE. V dropped 5 bases and J dropped 4; count of bases not matched to a gene: 5. Overall study findings and caveats: Cytomegalovirus-associated TCR beta chains were listed, numbering 150 to 200.

The rearrangement links TRBV5-6 to TRBJ1-2, with 7 bases matching TRBD1. Material for sequencing was PBMCs. This receptor was identified in a woman younger than 30 in good health and CMV-seronegative. This CDR3 is CASRTGSAYGYTF. DNA for the CDR3: TGTGCCAGCAGGACAGGGAGTGCCTATGGCTACACCTTC.